One sample yielded the 30 T cell receptor beta chains listed below, sequenced in a study of quantifying T cell responses using KT2 cells. Turning to the study itself: TCR alpha and beta constant-region primers primed reverse transcription of RNA.

The cDNA 3' end received a ligated oligonucleotide with a UMI. The first PCR ran three to four cycles with an equimolar RC1.1 and RC1.2 beta primer mix. One entry per CDR3 protein results from TCRdb running MiXCR on the UMI-ligation and nested PCR reads. The sample consists of 52,000 or so distinct CDR3 sequences, 10% to 15% of them appearing once. Sequencing was carried out using PBMCs spiked with cells of the T cell clone KT2. These receptors were obtained from a human donor.

There are a few counts of this clonotype. This chain joins TRBV4-1 and TRBJ2-2; 13 bases fit TRBD2. This CDR3 has 18 residues. Germline V gives CDR1 MGHRA, CDR2 YSYEKL. The junction had 10 bases not matched to a gene; V was cut back by 4 bases and J by 5 bases. The chain's CDR3 is CASSRLAGGLLGTGELFF. DNA for the CDR3: TGCGCCAGCAGCCGACTAGCGGGGGGCCTATTGGGGACCGGGGAGCTGTTTTTT.

There are a few counts of this clonotype. The chain carries TRBV12-3 or TRBV12-4 and TRBJ2-1; D unresolved. V was clipped by 8 bases and J by 6 bases, with 8 bases between them. The length of the CDR3 is 11 residues. The CDR3 loop reads CASRIGNEQFF. The CDR3 bases are TGTGCCAGCCGGATTGGCAATGAGCAGTTCTTC.

V gene TRBV6-6 combines with J gene TRBJ2-3; tentative D call: TRBD2 (7 bases). The CDR3 is 18 amino acids. Trimming removed 3 bases from V and 4 bases from J, with 23 bases in between. The germline gives CDR1 MNHNY, CDR2 SVGAGI (reference sequence). CDR3 coding DNA: TGTGCCAGCAGTTATCCCGATAGGCCGGGGGGCGAAGCAGATACGCAGTATTTT. Protein: CASSYPDRPGGEADTQYF.

This clonotype has only a few counts. The V call is TRBV2, the J call TRBJ2-7; 7 positions agree with TRBD2. The germline gives CDR1 SNHLY, CDR2 FYNNEI. The CDR3 sequence is 13 residues long. With V trimmed by 6 bases and J by 7 bases, 9 bases remained unmatched. In DNA, the CDR3 is TGTGCCAGCAGAAGCGGGATGCCGAGGGAGCAGTACTTC. Its translation is CASRSGMPREQYF.

This clonotype was picked up a small number of times. The CDR3 region has the DNA TGTGCCAAAGGGGGAGCAGGAAAACTGTTTTTT. Translating gives CAKGGAGKLFF. The chain employs TRBV3-1 and TRBJ1-4, with a possible D match to TRBD1 (6 bases). Looked up from germline, CDR1 is LGHDT and CDR2 is YNNKEL (reference sequence). Trimming removed 10 bases at V and 10 bases at J, with 13 bases between. This CDR3 has 11 amino acids.

This clonotype was seen only a few times. The chain couples TRBV12-3 or TRBV12-4 to TRBJ1-1, with D perhaps TRBD1 (6 bases). Trimming took off 5 bases at V and 0 bases at J, with 19 bases between the two ends. There are 17 residues in the CDR3. CDR3 sequence (DNA): TGTGCCAGCAGTCGCGAGGGGGGATACTGGATGAACACTGAAGCTTTCTTT. Protein sequence: CASSREGGYWMNTEAFF.

Only a few counts were recorded for this clonotype. The chain combines TRBV20-1 with TRBJ1-4; 11 nucleotides align to TRBD1. Germline trimming cut 8 bases from V and 7 bases from J; bases unmatched to any gene: 6. The CDR3 sequence is 13 residues long. The germline V gene encodes CDR1 DFQATT and CDR2 SNEGSKA (reference sequence). The CDR3 spells CSSGGTGGEKLFF. The CDR3 coding sequence is TGCAGTTCCGGGGGGACAGGGGGTGAAAAACTGTTTTTT.

This clonotype was seen ten or more times. The chain recombines TRBV2 with TRBJ2-3; 11 bases line up with TRBD2. The CDR3 has 16 residues. Germline CDR1 SNHLY, CDR2 FYNNEI. After removal of 5 bases from V and 5 bases from J, the junction contained 9 bases not matched to a gene. The CDR3 spells CASSFSGGALEDTQYF. CDR3 coding DNA: TGTGCCAGCAGTTTTAGCGGGGGGGCTCTTGAAGATACGCAGTATTTT.

This clonotype was recorded many times. V usage is TRBV20-1 and J usage is TRBJ1-5, with 9 bases that match TRBD1. Germline loops: CDR1 DFQATT, CDR2 SNEGSKA (reference sequence). The CDR3 is made up of 12 amino acids. The ends lost 6 bases at V and 6 bases at J; junction bases unmatched: 3. The CDR3 DNA reads TGCAGTGCCCAGGGACAGGGTCAGCCCCAGCATTTT. It translates to CSAQGQGQPQHF.

The V call is TRBV12-3 or TRBV12-4, the J call TRBJ1-1; unclear D gene. Between the trimmed V and J ends, which lost 7 bases and 11 bases, there was a span of 17 bases. The CDR3 spans 12 residues. DNA of the CDR3: TGTGCCAGCACCCCGGATTCCGACGAGGCTTTCTTT. Translating it yields CASTPDSDEAFF.

The J gene is TRBJ1-2, the V gene TRBV9; TRBD1 agrees at 12 bases. With V trimmed by 3 bases and J by 4 bases, 19 bases remained unmatched. The CDR3 consists of 20 residues. Per germline, CDR1 SGDLS and CDR2 YYNGEE. This chain's CDR3 is CASSGRGQGAHTGGTYGYTF. The CDR3 DNA is TGTGCCAGCAGCGGGAGGGGACAGGGGGCCCATACCGGGGGGACCTATGGCTACACCTTC.

V gene TRBV7-9 combines with J gene TRBJ2-3, with D unresolved. Trimming took off 1 base at V and 3 bases at J, with 2 bases between the two ends. This CDR3 is 12 amino acids long. CDR1 SEHNR and CDR2 FQNEAQ come from the germline V gene (reference sequence). The CDR3 coding sequence is TGTGCCAGCAGCTTAGATACAGATACGCAGTATTTT. Residues: CASSLDTDTQYF.

The chain recombines TRBV7-2 with TRBJ1-5; D perhaps matches TRBD1 (5 bases). Germline lookup yields CDR1 SGHTA and CDR2 FQGNSA. Trimming pared 1 base from V and 5 bases from J, leaving 6 bases between. The length of the CDR3 is 13 residues. In DNA form, the CDR3 reads TGTGCCAGCAGCTTAGAGGGGTATCAGCCCCAGCATTTT. It codes for CASSLEGYQPQHF.

This clonotype was recorded many times. Sequence at one end of the junction differs from germline and may be a read error. The chain employs TRBV20-1 and TRBJ2-7; a possible D gene is TRBD1 (5 bases). Germline values: CDR1 DFQATT, CDR2 SNEGSKA (reference sequence). This CDR3 contains 12 residues. As DNA, the CDR3 is TGCAGTGCTAGAGATCGGGCGACAGCATGTGCCTTC. Translation: CSARDRATACAF.

This clonotype showed up many times. The chain links TRBV6-2 or TRBV6-3 to TRBJ2-5; 10 nucleotides agree with TRBD2. The germline V gene encodes CDR1 MNHEY and CDR2 SVGEGT. The CDR3 has 13 residues. Trimming took 5 bases from V and 5 from J; bases not matched to a gene: 2. The CDR3 is CASSRTSGETQYF. The CDR3 bases are TGTGCCAGCAGTCGGACTAGCGGCGAGACCCAGTACTTC.

The gene calls are TRBV4-2 and TRBJ1-1; 9 nucleotides agree with TRBD1. The V gene's germline CDR1 is LGHNA and CDR2 YNFKEQ. The CDR3 covers 16 residues. Trimming at V came to 0 bases and at J to 10 bases, leaving 12 bases not matched to a gene. CDR3 residues: CASSQDLGQGISRAFF. In DNA form, the CDR3 reads TGTGCCAGCAGCCAAGATCTCGGACAGGGGATCTCGAGAGCTTTCTTT.

The rearrangement joins TRBV3-1 to TRBJ1-6, with 9 bases fitting TRBD1. J was trimmed by 10 bases and V by 4 bases; bases with no gene match: 8. Germline CDR1 reads LGHDT; CDR2 reads YNNKEL (reference sequence). This CDR3 is built from 15 residues. The CDR3 DNA reads TGTGCCAGCAGCCTGGGACAGGGATATCGATCACCCCTCCACTTT. It codes for CASSLGQGYRSPLHF.

In this sample, this clonotype turned up a few times. The V call is TRBV7-2, the J call TRBJ2-7, with D possibly TRBD2 on 6 matching bases. The germline V and J ends were trimmed by 3 bases and 4 bases, with 16 bases remaining between them. CDR1 and CDR2 (germline): SGHTA, FQGNSA. The CDR3 totals 15 residues. CDR3 protein: CASSLAGQGRYEQYF. The CDR3 nucleotides are TGTGCCAGCAGCTTGGCGGGGCAGGGAAGGTACGAGCAGTACTTC.

This clonotype was counted a few times. The chain carries TRBV2 and TRBJ1-4, with D perhaps matching TRBD1 (5 bases). The CDR3 totals 13 residues. The V end lost 6 bases, the J end lost 8 bases, and 13 bases lay between the germline ends. CDR1 SNHLY and CDR2 FYNNEI come from the germline V gene. The CDR3 here is CASSRGEQEKLFF. The CDR3 bases are TGTGCCAGCAGCCGAGGGGAGCAGGAAAAACTGTTTTTT.

CDR3 bases: TGCAGTGCTAGTAGCGAGACCCAGTACTTC. Its translation is CSASSETQYF. The chain recombines TRBV20-1 with TRBJ2-5, with D unclear. From germline, CDR1 is DFQATT and CDR2 SNEGSKA (reference sequence). The CDR3 runs 10 residues. V was clipped by 3 bases and J by 5 bases, with 4 bases between them.

The CDR3 spells CSVWVADNTDTQYF. In DNA form, the CDR3 reads TGCAGCGTTTGGGTCGCCGACAACACAGATACGCAGTATTTT. The rearrangement uses TRBV29-1 and TRBJ2-3; no firm D call. The V end was cut by 5 bases, the J end by 2 bases, with 14 bases between. The CDR3 length is 14 residues. Germline V CDR1 and CDR2: SQVTM, ANQGSEA.

This clonotype was detected ten times or more. J is TRBJ2-5 and V is TRBV5-1; D is ambiguous. Trimming stripped 0 bases from V and 1 base from J, with 4 bases between. This CDR3 has 13 amino acids. CDR1 is SGHRS, CDR2 YFSETQ, per germline. The CDR3: CASSLVVQETQYF. Here the CDR3 DNA reads TGCGCCAGCAGCTTGGTAGTCCAAGAGACCCAGTACTTC.

This chain joins TRBV2 and TRBJ2-3, with a weak D call TRBD2 (5 bases). V lost 8 bases and J lost 10, with 16 bases in between. The CDR3 spans 12 residues. Per germline, CDR1 SNHLY and CDR2 FYNNEI. CDR3 in amino acids: CASLPPERAQYF. CDR3 nucleotide sequence: TGTGCCAGCCTCCCCCCCGAGAGGGCGCAGTATTTT.

This clonotype was counted only a few times. The chain recombines TRBV11-2 with TRBJ1-3, with TRBD1 identical over 7 bases. The CDR3 consists of 16 residues. Germline V CDR1 and CDR2: SGHAT, FQNNGV. V lost 3 bases and J lost 0; bases outside the gene matches: 5. DNA of the CDR3: TGTGCCAGCAGCTTGGCCGCAGGGGGCTCTGGAAACACCATATATTTT. Translated, it gives CASSLAAGGSGNTIYF.

With regard to this clonotype: One junction end does not reproduce the germline sequence, and a read error may be involved. The V gene is TRBV7-8, the J gene TRBJ1-1; tentatively, D is TRBD1 (5 bases). The CDR3 contains 13 residues. CDR1 is SGHVS, CDR2 FQNEAQ, per germline. The CDR3 loop is CANSDRKNTEAFF. CDR3 DNA sequence: TGTGCCAACAGCGACAGAAAGAACACTGAAGCTTTCTTT.

The rearrangement joins TRBV2 to TRBJ1-2; perhaps TRBD1 as D (6 bases). The CDR3 runs to 14 residues. The germline V gene has CDR1 SNHLY and CDR2 FYNNEI. Trimming left V 5 bases short and J 5 bases short, with 15 bases between. The CDR3 here is CASSTPGQFYGYTF. The CDR3 region has the DNA TGTGCCAGCAGTACCCCGGGACAATTTTATGGCTACACCTTC.

This clonotype was seen more than once but under ten times. This sequence joins TRBV4-1 and TRBJ2-1; 10 nucleotides line up with TRBD1. Germline V CDR1 and CDR2: MGHRA, YSYEKL. V trimming: 3 bases; J trimming: 7 bases; junction bases outside the gene matches: 0. The CDR3 sequence is 13 residues long. CDR3 bases: TGCGCCAGCAGCCAGGGACAGGGGAATGAGCAGTTCTTC. Amino acids: CASSQGQGNEQFF.

The gene calls are TRBV29-1 and TRBJ1-1; no firm D call. The CDR3 extends over 15 amino acids. Germline V gene lookup returns CDR1 SQVTM and CDR2 ANQGSEA. With 3 bases removed from V and 0 bases from J, the gap between germline ends came to 14 bases. In DNA, the CDR3 is TGCAGCGTTGAGGGCCCGGGGAACTTGAACACTGAAGCTTTCTTT. Translating it yields CSVEGPGNLNTEAFF.

The rearrangement links TRBV30 to TRBJ2-1, with TRBD1 matching over 8 bases. Germline-derived CDR1 and CDR2 are GTSNPN and SVGIG (reference sequence). The CDR3 spans 15 residues. V shed 0 bases and J 4 bases; nucleotides not matched to a gene: 5. The CDR3 protein is CAWSVRTGGYNEQFF. The DNA for the CDR3 is TGTGCCTGGAGTGTAAGAACAGGGGGGTACAATGAGCAGTTCTTC. The whole variable domain, filled in from reference TRBV30 and TRBJ2-1, reads SQTIHQWPATLVQPVGSPLSLECTVEGTSNPNLYWYRQAAGRGLQLLFYSVGIGQISSEVPQNLSASRPQDRQFILSSKKLLLSDSGFYLCAWSVRTGGYNEQFFGPGTRLTVL.

The V gene is TRBV4-3, the J gene TRBJ1-4; 7 bases fit TRBD1. The V gene's germline CDR1 is LGHNA and CDR2 YSLEER. The V gene end was trimmed by 0 bases and the J gene end by 2 bases; junction bases not matched to a gene: 15. This CDR3 is 20 amino acids long. CDR3 protein: CASSQDVETGFVLTNEKLFF. For the CDR3, the DNA is TGCGCCAGCAGCCAAGATGTTGAGACAGGGTTTGTTTTGACTAATGAAAAACTGTTTTTT.